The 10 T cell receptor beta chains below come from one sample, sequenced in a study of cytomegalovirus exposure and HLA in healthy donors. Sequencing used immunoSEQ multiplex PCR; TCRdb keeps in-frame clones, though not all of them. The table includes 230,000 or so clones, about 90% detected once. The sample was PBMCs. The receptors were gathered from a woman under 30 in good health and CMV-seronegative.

This CDR3 is CASSPRGGGDNEQFF. CDR3 DNA sequence: TGTGCCAGCAGCCCCAGGGGCGGGGGGGACAATGAGCAGTTCTTC. J is TRBJ2-1 and V is TRBV7-2; TRBD2 matches at 9 bases. Trimming at V came to 5 bases and at J to 5 bases, leaving 7 bases not matched to a gene. The CDR3 contains 15 residues. The germline gives CDR1 SGHTA, CDR2 FQGNSA. The full variable domain, its missing parts supplied by reference TRBV7-2 and TRBJ2-1, is GAGVSQSPSNKVTEKGKDVELRCDPISGHTALYWYRQSLGQGLEFLIYFQGNSAPDKSGLPSDRFSAERTGGSVSTLTIQRTQQEDSAVYLCASSPRGGGDNEQFFGPGTRLTVL.

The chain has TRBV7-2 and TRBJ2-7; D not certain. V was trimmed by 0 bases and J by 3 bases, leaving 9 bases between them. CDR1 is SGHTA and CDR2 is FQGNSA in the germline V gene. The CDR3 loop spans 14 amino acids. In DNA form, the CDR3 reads TGTGCCAGCAGCTTAGCAGGAGCGCGCTACGAGCAGTACTTC. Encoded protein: CASSLAGARYEQYF. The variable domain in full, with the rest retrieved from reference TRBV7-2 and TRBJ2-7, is GAGVSQSPSNKVTEKGKDVELRCDPISGHTALYWYRQSLGQGLEFLIYFQGNSAPDKSGLPSDRFSAERTGGSVSTLTIQRTQQEDSAVYLCASSLAGARYEQYFGPGTRLTVT.

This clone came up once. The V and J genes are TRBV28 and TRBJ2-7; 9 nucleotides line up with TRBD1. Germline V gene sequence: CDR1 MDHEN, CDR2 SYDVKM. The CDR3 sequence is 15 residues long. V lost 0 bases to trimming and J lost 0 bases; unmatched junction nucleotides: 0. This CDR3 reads CASSLWTGGSYEQYF. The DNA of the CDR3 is TGTGCCAGCAGTTTATGGACAGGGGGCTCCTACGAGCAGTACTTC. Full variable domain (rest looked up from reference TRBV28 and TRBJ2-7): DVKVTQSSRYLVKRTGEKVFLECVQDMDHENMFWYRQDPGLGLRLIYFSYDVKMKEKGDIPEGYSVSREKKERFSLILESASTNQTSMYLCASSLWTGGSYEQYFGPGTRLTVT.

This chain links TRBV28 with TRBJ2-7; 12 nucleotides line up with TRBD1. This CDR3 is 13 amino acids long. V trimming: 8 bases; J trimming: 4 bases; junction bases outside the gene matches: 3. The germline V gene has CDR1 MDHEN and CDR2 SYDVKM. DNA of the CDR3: TGTGCCAGCCTGGGACAGGGGGCTTACGAGCAGTACTTC. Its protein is CASLGQGAYEQYF.

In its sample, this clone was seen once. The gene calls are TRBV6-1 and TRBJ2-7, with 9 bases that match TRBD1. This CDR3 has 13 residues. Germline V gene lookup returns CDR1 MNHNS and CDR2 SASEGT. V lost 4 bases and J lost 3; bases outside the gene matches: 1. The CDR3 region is CASSATGGYEQYF. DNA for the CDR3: TGTGCCAGCAGTGCGACAGGGGGCTACGAGCAGTACTTC.

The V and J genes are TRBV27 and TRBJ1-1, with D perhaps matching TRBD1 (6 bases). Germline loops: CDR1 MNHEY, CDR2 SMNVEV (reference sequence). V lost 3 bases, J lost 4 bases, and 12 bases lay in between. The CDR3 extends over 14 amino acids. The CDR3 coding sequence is TGTGCCAGCAGTTTCGGGGGGCCGGGCACTGAAGCTTTCTTT. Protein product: CASSFGGPGTEAFF.

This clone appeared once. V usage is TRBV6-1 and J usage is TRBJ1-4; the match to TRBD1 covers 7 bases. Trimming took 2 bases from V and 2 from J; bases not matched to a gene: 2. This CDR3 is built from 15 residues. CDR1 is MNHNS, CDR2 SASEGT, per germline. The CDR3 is CASSEMTGTNEKLFF. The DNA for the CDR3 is TGTGCCAGCAGTGAAATGACAGGGACTAATGAAAAACTGTTTTTT.

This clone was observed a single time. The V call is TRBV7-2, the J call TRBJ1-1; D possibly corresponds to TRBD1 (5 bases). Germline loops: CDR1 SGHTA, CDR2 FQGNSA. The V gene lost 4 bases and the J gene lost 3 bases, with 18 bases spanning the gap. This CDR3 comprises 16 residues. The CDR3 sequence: CASSSGRAVLDTEAFF. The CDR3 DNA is TGTGCCAGCAGCTCGGGCAGGGCCGTGTTGGACACTGAAGCTTTCTTT.

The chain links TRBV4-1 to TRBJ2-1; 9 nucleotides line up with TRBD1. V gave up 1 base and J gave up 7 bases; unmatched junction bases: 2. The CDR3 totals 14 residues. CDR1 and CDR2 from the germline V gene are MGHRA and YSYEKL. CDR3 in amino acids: CASSQGTGDNEQFF. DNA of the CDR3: TGCGCCAGCAGCCAAGGGACAGGGGATAATGAGCAGTTCTTC.

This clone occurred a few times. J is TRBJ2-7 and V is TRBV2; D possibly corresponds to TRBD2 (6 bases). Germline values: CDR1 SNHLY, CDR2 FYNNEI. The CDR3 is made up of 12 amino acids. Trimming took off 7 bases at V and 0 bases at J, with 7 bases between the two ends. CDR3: CASTGSSYEQYF. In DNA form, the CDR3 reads TGTGCCAGCACCGGGAGCTCCTACGAGCAGTACTTC.